One and the same sample provided the 22 T cell receptor beta chains below, sequenced in a study of T cell responses to AZD1222 COVID-19 vaccine. The data were produced by immunoSEQ multiplex PCR, yet TCRdb's version contains in-frame clones alone and is incomplete. The sample consists of approximately 100,000 clones, around 94% of them appearing once. Sequenced material: peripheral blood, taken on day 0 of AZD1222 vaccination. These receptors came from an adult in good health.

The table lists this clone with a few counts. This chain joins TRBV5-6 and TRBJ1-2; D gene unclear. V lost 0 bases, J lost 8 bases, and 14 bases lay in between. The germline CDR1 and CDR2 sequences are SGHDT and YYEEEE. The CDR3 spans 14 residues. The CDR3 is CASSLGAGYEGYTF. CDR3 nucleotide sequence: TGTGCCAGCAGCTTGGGCGCGGGATATGAAGGCTACACCTTC.

V gene TRBV28 combines with J gene TRBJ1-2; weak D call: TRBD1 (5 bases). V lost 4 bases, J lost 3 bases, and 15 bases lay in between. Germline V gene lookup returns CDR1 MDHEN and CDR2 SYDVKM. The CDR3 totals 15 residues. This chain's CDR3 is CASSSHGAQYYGYTF. DNA of the CDR3: TGTGCCAGCAGTTCTCACGGGGCGCAATACTATGGCTACACCTTC.

This chain connects TRBV6-2 or TRBV6-3 to TRBJ1-2; TRBD1 matches 8 bases. CDR3 length: 15 residues. The germline gives CDR1 MNHEY, CDR2 SVGEGT. The V segment lost 0 bases and the J segment 4 bases; nucleotides outside the gene matches: 4. In DNA, the CDR3 is TGTGCCAGCAGTTACTCGGGCAGGGGGCTCTATGGCTACACCTTC. Residues: CASSYSGRGLYGYTF.

This clone was counted a single time. The chain links TRBV11-2 to TRBJ1-5; the D is unclear. Trimming took 2 bases from V and 0 from J, leaving 8 bases between them. The CDR3 runs to 15 residues. Germline CDR1 and CDR2: SGHAT and FQNNGV. CDR3 DNA sequence: TGTGCCAGCAGCTTAAGCGTGAATAGCAATCAGCCCCAGCATTTT. Translated: CASSLSVNSNQPQHF.

This chain joins TRBV19 and TRBJ1-1; TRBD1 matches 9 bases. V dropped 8 bases and J dropped 6; count of bases not matched to a gene: 13. The CDR3 extends over 15 amino acids. Germline V gene data show CDR1 as LNHDA and CDR2 as SQIVND (reference sequence). The CDR3 DNA is TGTGCCAGTCTCTCCGGGTGGGACAGGGTCCCTGAAGCTTTCTTT. Translation gives CASLSGWDRVPEAFF.

The chain couples TRBV28 to TRBJ1-1, with D uncertain. The V end was cut by 10 bases, the J end by 1 base, with 10 bases between. In germline, CDR1 is MDHEN, CDR2 SYDVKM. The CDR3 contains 12 residues. The CDR3 DNA reads as TGTGCCACCAACTCAGGGAACACTGAAGCTTTCTTT. Its translation is CATNSGNTEAFF. The whole variable domain, filled in from reference TRBV28 and TRBJ1-1, reads DVKVTQSSRYLVKRTGEKVFLECVQDMDHENMFWYRQDPGLGLRLIYFSYDVKMKEKGDIPEGYSVSREKKERFSLILESASTNQTSMYLCATNSGNTEAFFGQGTRLTVV.

J is TRBJ1-2 and V is TRBV7-2, with a possible D match to TRBD1 (5 bases). The V end lost 4 bases, the J end lost 5 bases, and 17 bases lay between the germline ends. Germline-derived CDR1 and CDR2 are SGHTA and FQGNSA. The CDR3 totals 15 residues. CDR3 nucleotides: TGTGCCAGCAGCTCCCCGGACCTTGGGGGGTATGGCTACACCTTC. The encoded protein is CASSSPDLGGYGYTF. The full variable domain, rest sourced from reference TRBV7-2 and TRBJ1-2, is GAGVSQSPSNKVTEKGKDVELRCDPISGHTALYWYRQSLGQGLEFLIYFQGNSAPDKSGLPSDRFSAERTGGSVSTLTIQRTQQEDSAVYLCASSSPDLGGYGYTFGSGTRLTVV.

This clone was counted once. This chain links TRBV7-9 with TRBJ2-7, with D perhaps TRBD2 (5 bases). The CDR3 has 15 amino acids. CDR1 SEHNR and CDR2 FQNEAQ come from the germline V gene (reference sequence). V was trimmed by 2 bases and J by 4 bases, leaving 15 bases between them. The CDR3 reads CASSLSTGLGYEQYF. The DNA of the CDR3 is TGTGCCAGCAGCTTATCTACGGGATTGGGGTACGAGCAGTACTTC.

This sequence joins TRBV27 and TRBJ2-4; TRBD2 might be the D (5 bases). The V end was cut by 5 bases, the J end by 8 bases, with 13 bases between. Looked up from germline, CDR1 is MNHEY and CDR2 is SMNVEV (reference sequence). The CDR3 covers 13 residues. The CDR3 DNA reads as TGTGCCAGCAGTCGGACCCCCGGGGACATTCAGTACTTC. Translation: CASSRTPGDIQYF.

V gene TRBV7-9 combines with J gene TRBJ1-4, with D tentatively TRBD1 (5 bases). The CDR3 is made up of 16 amino acids. Germline V gene data show CDR1 as SEHNR and CDR2 as FQNEAQ (reference sequence). The V end lost 5 bases, the J end lost 8 bases, and 21 bases lay between the germline ends. This CDR3 is CASSAGDLALMEKLFF. As DNA, the CDR3 is TGTGCCAGCAGCGCGGGGGATCTCGCCCTTATGGAAAAACTGTTTTTT.

The chain uses TRBV3-1 (or the pseudogene TRBV3-2) and TRBJ1-5; D remains ambiguous. Germline V gene data show CDR1 as LGHDT and CDR2 as YNNKEL (reference sequence). The CDR3 is 13 residues long. V shed 4 bases and J shed 4 bases, with 8 bases lying between them. Here the CDR3 reads CASSRYGNQPQHF. Here the CDR3 DNA reads TGTGCCAGCAGCCGGTACGGGAATCAGCCCCAGCATTTT.

This chain joins TRBV6-6 and TRBJ1-1, with D possibly matching TRBD1 (5 bases). Per the germline V gene, CDR1 is MNHNY and CDR2 is SVGAGI (reference sequence). V lost 10 bases and J 5 bases, leaving 26 bases between the germline ends. The CDR3 is made up of 16 amino acids. The CDR3 sequence is CATSYWPASEGTEAFF. The CDR3 nucleotides read TGTGCCACGTCGTATTGGCCGGCATCTGAGGGGACTGAAGCTTTCTTT.

The chain uses TRBV9 and TRBJ1-1; D is possibly TRBD1 (5 bases). Trimming removed 6 bases from V and 0 bases from J, with 12 bases in between. CDR1 is SGDLS, CDR2 YYNGEE, per germline. CDR3 length: 14 residues. Written as DNA, the CDR3 is TGTGCCAGCACCATGGGGCAGGTGAACACTGAAGCTTTCTTT. Protein product: CASTMGQVNTEAFF.

The rearrangement links TRBV7-9 to TRBJ1-3; perhaps TRBD1 as D (5 bases). Germline loops: CDR1 SEHNR, CDR2 FQNEAQ (reference sequence). There are 13 residues in the CDR3. Trimming removed 4 bases at V and 8 bases at J, with 12 bases between. The CDR3 sequence: CASSYLGGHTIYF. The CDR3 DNA follows: TGTGCCAGCAGCTACCTCGGGGGACACACCATATATTTT.

The genes are TRBV20-1 and TRBJ1-2, with D uncertain. Trimming pared 3 bases from V and 13 bases from J, leaving 6 bases between. Germline CDR1 reads DFQATT; CDR2 reads SNEGSKA (reference sequence). The CDR3 length is 8 residues. The CDR3 here is CSASPLTF. DNA of the CDR3: TGCAGTGCTAGCCCTCTCACCTTC.

The CDR3 is CASRGTGSGYTF. CDR3 in DNA: TGTGCCAGCAGGGGGACAGGCTCGGGCTACACCTTC. J is TRBJ1-2 and V is TRBV2; TRBD1 matches 8 bases. V lost 6 bases, J lost 8 bases, and 5 bases stayed unmatched. The CDR3 contains 12 residues. CDR1 is SNHLY, CDR2 FYNNEI, per germline.

This clone was counted only a few times. The chain couples TRBV13 to TRBJ1-1; D is undetermined. With 5 bases removed from V and 8 bases from J, the gap between germline ends came to 15 bases. Germline-derived CDR1 and CDR2 are PRHDT and FYEKMQ (reference sequence). The CDR3 runs 13 residues. CDR3 sequence (DNA): TGTGCCAGCAGCCCCGCAAAGACGGTAGAAGCTTTCTTT. Translating gives CASSPAKTVEAFF.

This sequence joins TRBV5-4 and TRBJ1-2; 7 positions agree with TRBD1. V trimming: 3 bases; J trimming: 0 bases; junction bases outside the gene matches: 11. The CDR3 has 17 residues. The germline V gene has CDR1 SGHNT and CDR2 YYREEE (reference sequence). The CDR3 loop reads CASSSRTGATSNYGYTF. CDR3 DNA: TGTGCCAGCAGCTCTAGAACAGGGGCGACCTCTAACTATGGCTACACCTTC.

This chain connects TRBV5-1 to TRBJ1-5; D remains unclear. The CDR3 has 13 residues. V lost 2 bases and J 2 bases, leaving 5 bases between the germline ends. Germline CDR1 is SGHRS and CDR2 is YFSETQ. CDR3 bases: TGCGCCAGCAGCTTTTCTGGCAATCAGCCCCAGCATTTT. It yields the protein CASSFSGNQPQHF.

This chain uses TRBV23-1 with TRBJ2-5; 11 nucleotides line up with TRBD2. TRBV23-1 is placed among ORFs of uncertain function. The CDR3 sequence is 16 residues long. After removal of 0 bases from V and 5 bases from J, the junction contained 5 bases not matched to a gene. This CDR3 reads CASSQSWVAGGETQYF. In nucleotides, the CDR3 is TGCGCCAGCAGTCAATCGTGGGTAGCGGGAGGGGAGACCCAGTACTTC.

This clone occurred once. The genes are TRBV6-5 and TRBJ1-4; D may be TRBD1 (5 bases). V lost 7 bases, J lost 8 bases, and 14 bases lay in between. Looked up from germline, CDR1 is MNHEY and CDR2 is SVGAGI. This CDR3 is 13 amino acids long. CDR3 nucleotide sequence: TGTGCCAGCAAAGCCAGGGCAGGGGAAAAACTGTTTTTT. This gives the protein CASKARAGEKLFF.

This clone came up once. The rearrangement links TRBV5-4 to TRBJ2-6; the match to TRBD1 covers 7 bases. The V gene end was trimmed by 3 bases and the J gene end by 2 bases; junction bases not matched to a gene: 8. The germline CDR1 and CDR2 sequences are SGHNT and YYREEE (reference sequence). CDR3 length equals 17 residues. The CDR3 DNA reads TGTGCCAGCAGCTCCGAGGGGGCGCGGACTGGGGCCAACGTCCTGACTTTC. It codes for CASSSEGARTGANVLTF.